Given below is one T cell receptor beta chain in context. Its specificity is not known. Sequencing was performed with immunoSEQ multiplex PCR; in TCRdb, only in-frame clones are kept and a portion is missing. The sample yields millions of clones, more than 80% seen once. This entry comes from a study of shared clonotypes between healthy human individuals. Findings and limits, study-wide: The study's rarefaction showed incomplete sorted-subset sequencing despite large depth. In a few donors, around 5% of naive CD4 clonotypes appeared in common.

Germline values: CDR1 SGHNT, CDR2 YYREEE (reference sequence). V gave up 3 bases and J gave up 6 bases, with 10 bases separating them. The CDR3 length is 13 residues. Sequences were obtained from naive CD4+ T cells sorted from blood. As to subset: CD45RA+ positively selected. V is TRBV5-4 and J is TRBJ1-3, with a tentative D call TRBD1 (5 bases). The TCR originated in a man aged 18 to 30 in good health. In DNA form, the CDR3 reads TGTGCCAGCAGCTCGGGGACTGAAAACACCATATATTTT. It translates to CASSSGTENTIYF.